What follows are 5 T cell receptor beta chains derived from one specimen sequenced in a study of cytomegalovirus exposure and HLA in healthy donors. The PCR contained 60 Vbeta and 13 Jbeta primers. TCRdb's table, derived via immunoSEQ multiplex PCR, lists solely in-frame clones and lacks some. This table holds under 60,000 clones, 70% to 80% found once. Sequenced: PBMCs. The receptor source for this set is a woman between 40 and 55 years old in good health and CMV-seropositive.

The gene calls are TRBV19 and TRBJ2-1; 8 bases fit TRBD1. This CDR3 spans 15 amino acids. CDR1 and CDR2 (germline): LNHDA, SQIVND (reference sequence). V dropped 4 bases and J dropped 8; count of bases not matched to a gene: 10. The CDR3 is CASSSRDRYFDEQFF. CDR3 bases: TGTGCCAGTAGTAGCCGGGACAGGTATTTCGATGAGCAGTTCTTC.

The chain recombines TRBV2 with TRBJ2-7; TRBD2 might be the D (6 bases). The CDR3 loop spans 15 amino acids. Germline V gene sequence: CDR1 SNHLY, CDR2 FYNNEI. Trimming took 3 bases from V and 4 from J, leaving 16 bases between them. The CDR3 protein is CASSEGGSSTYEQYF. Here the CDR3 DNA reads TGTGCCAGCAGTGAGGGGGGAAGTAGTACTTACGAGCAGTACTTC.

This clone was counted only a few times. The CDR3: CASSLWGGGADTQYF. DNA of the CDR3: TGTGCCAGCAGCTTATGGGGCGGGGGGGCAGATACGCAGTATTTT. This chain links TRBV7-2 with TRBJ2-3, with 9 bases lining up with TRBD2. The ends lost 2 bases at V and 4 bases at J; junction bases unmatched: 4. This CDR3 has 15 residues. CDR1 and CDR2 from the germline V gene are SGHTA and FQGNSA.

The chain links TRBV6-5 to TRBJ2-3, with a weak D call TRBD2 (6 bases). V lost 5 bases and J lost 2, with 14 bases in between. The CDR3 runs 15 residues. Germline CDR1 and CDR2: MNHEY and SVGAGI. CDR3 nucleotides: TGTGCCAGCAGTCCGACTAGAGCCCACACAGATACGCAGTATTTT. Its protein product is CASSPTRAHTDTQYF.

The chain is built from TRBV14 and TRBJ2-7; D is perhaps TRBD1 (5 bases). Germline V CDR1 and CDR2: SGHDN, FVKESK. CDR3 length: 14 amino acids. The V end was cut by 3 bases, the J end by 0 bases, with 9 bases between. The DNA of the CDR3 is TGTGCCAGCAGCCATGTGGGGCGCTCCTACGAGCAGTACTTC. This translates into CASSHVGRSYEQYF.